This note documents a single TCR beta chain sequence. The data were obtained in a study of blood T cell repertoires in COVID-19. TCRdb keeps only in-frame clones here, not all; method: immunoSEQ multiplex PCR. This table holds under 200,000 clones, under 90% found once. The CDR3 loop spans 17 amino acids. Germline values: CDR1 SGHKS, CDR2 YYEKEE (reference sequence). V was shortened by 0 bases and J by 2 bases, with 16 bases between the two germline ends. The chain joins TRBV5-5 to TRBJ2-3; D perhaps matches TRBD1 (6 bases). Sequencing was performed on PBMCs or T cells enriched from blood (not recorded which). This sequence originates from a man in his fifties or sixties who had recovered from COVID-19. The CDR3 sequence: CASSLGTTGVSTDTQYF. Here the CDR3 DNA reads TGTGCCAGCAGCTTGGGGACGACAGGAGTCTCCACAGATACGCAGTATTTT.